The T cell receptor beta chain described here comes from a study of response to subunit inactivated influenza vaccine. TCRdb fed the RT-PCR reads into MiXCR, producing one record per CDR3 protein. The sample includes fewer than 800,000 distinct CDR3 sequences, 15% to 19% of them seen just once. Study-wide results and limits: There was a suggestion from the authors that each seasonal influenza vaccination recruits few new T cells.

Germline V lookup: CDR1 SQVTM, CDR2 ANQGSEA. V was clipped by 4 bases and J by 5 bases; unmatched bases: 8. This CDR3 region has 15 residues. In this sample, this clonotype turned up many times. The antigen is not known. The input for sequencing was PBMCs from blood, taken approximately 12 days after vaccination. The rearrangement links TRBV29-1 to TRBJ2-1; 10 bases are a match to TRBD2. This sequence originates from a man aged 45 to 65 who received an inactivated influenza vaccine. The CDR3 coding sequence is TGCAGCGTTGCGATGAGCGGGGGGGCCAACAATGAGCAGTTCTTC. Translated, it gives CSVAMSGGANNEQFF.